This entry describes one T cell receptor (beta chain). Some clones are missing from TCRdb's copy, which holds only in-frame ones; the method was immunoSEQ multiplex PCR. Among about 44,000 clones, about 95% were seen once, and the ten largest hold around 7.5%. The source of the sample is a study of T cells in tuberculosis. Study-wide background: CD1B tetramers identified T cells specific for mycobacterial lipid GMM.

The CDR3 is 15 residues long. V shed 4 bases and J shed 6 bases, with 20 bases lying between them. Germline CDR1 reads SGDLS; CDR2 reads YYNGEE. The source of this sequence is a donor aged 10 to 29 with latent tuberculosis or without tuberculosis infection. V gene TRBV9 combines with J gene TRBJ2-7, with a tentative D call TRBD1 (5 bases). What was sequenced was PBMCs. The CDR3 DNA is TGTGCCAGCAGCACCACCCAAGGGGATCTGGGCGAGCAGTACTTC. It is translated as CASSTTQGDLGEQYF. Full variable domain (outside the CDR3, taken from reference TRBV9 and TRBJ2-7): DSGVTQTPKHLITATGQRVTLRCSPRSGDLSVYWYQQSLDQGLQFLIQYYNGEERAKGNILERFSAQQFPDLHSELNLSSLELGDSALYFCASSTTQGDLGEQYFGPGTRLTVT.